One sample yielded the 20 T cell receptor beta chains listed below, sequenced in a study of blood T cell repertoires in COVID-19. Method: immunoSEQ multiplex PCR; TCRdb's copy keeps in-frame clones and lacks some. Of roughly 93,000 clones listed, about 87% are singletons. Source material: peripheral blood. Receptors were obtained from a human donor in a cohort sampled during active COVID-19.

The chain couples TRBV28 to TRBJ1-3; 7 bases line up with TRBD1. Germline values: CDR1 MDHEN, CDR2 SYDVKM. This CDR3 has 17 residues. V was pared by 6 bases and J by 4 bases, with 15 bases of the junction left unmatched. As DNA, the CDR3 is TGTGCCAGCAGATACCTCACCAAGGGGGCTGAAGGAAACACCATATATTTT. Its protein product is CASRYLTKGAEGNTIYF.

The rearrangement links TRBV3-1 (or the pseudogene TRBV3-2) to TRBJ1-6; no clear D. The V end was cut by 4 bases, the J end by 4 bases, with 8 bases between. This CDR3 is 14 amino acids long. CDR1 and CDR2 from the germline V gene are LGHDT and YNNKEL (reference sequence). The CDR3 sequence is CASSRGLYNSPLHF. DNA for the CDR3: TGTGCCAGCAGCCGCGGACTGTATAATTCACCCCTCCACTTT.

This clone was seen only once. This rearrangement joins TRBV6-5 to TRBJ1-1, with D possibly matching TRBD1 (6 bases). The V gene's germline CDR1 is MNHEY and CDR2 SVGAGI. This CDR3 comprises 14 residues. Between the trimmed V and J ends, which lost 4 bases and 4 bases, there was a span of 13 bases. CDR3 residues: CASSWAGAATEAFF. DNA for the CDR3: TGTGCCAGCAGTTGGGCGGGGGCGGCCACTGAAGCTTTCTTT.

The chain couples TRBV5-6 to TRBJ2-5, with 7 bases fitting TRBD2. J lost 5 bases, V lost 4 bases, and 11 bases had no gene match. Germline CDR1 and CDR2: SGHDT and YYEEEE. The CDR3 has 15 residues. The DNA for the CDR3 is TGTGCCAGCAGCCCGTCCAGGAGGGGAGGGGAGACCCAGTACTTC. It translates to CASSPSRRGGETQYF.

In the case of this clone: One end of the junction fails to match germline, which may point to a read error. The genes are TRBV7-8 and TRBJ2-5; D gene ambiguous. The germline CDR1 and CDR2 sequences are SGHVS and FQNEAQ. The CDR3 is 15 amino acids. The CDR3 reads CASSLVGSRQGTQYF. DNA for the CDR3: TGTGCCAGCAGCTTAGTGGGCAGCCGCCAAGGGACCCAGTACTTC.

V gene TRBV27 combines with J gene TRBJ2-7, with TRBD1 matching 9 bases. The CDR3 length is 14 residues. Germline loops: CDR1 MNHEY, CDR2 SMNVEV (reference sequence). Unmatched junction bases numbered 4, after V lost 5 bases and J lost 2 bases. CDR3 sequence (DNA): TGTGCCAGCAGTCACGGGACAGGGACCTACGAGCAGTACTTC. Amino acid sequence: CASSHGTGTYEQYF.

This sequence joins TRBV11-2 and TRBJ2-7, with TRBD2 identical over 8 bases. V trimming: 5 bases; J trimming: 6 bases; junction bases outside the gene matches: 12. Germline V gene sequence: CDR1 SGHAT, CDR2 FQNNGV. This CDR3 has 15 amino acids. The CDR3 protein is CASSPGTRRSAEQYF. The CDR3 nucleotides read TGTGCCAGCAGCCCCGGGACTAGGCGGAGCGCCGAGCAGTACTTC.

CDR3 loop: CASSLNAGAGELFF. The CDR3 region has the DNA TGTGCCAGCAGCTTAAACGCGGGCGCCGGGGAGCTGTTTTTT. The chain joins TRBV7-3 to TRBJ2-2; maybe TRBD2 (5 bases). CDR1 and CDR2 (germline): SGHTA, FQGTGA. With 1 base removed from V and 6 bases from J, the gap between germline ends came to 9 bases. CDR3 size: 14 residues. Full variable domain (remainder filled in from reference TRBV7-3 and TRBJ2-2): GAGVSQTPSNKVTEKGKYVELRCDPISGHTALYWYRQSLGQGPEFLIYFQGTGAADDSGLPNDRFFAVRPEGSVSTLKIQRTERGDSAVYLCASSLNAGAGELFFGEGSRLTVL.

This clone has only one observation. The chain couples TRBV29-1 to TRBJ2-1, with D possibly TRBD1 on 5 matching bases. Germline V lookup: CDR1 SQVTM, CDR2 ANQGSEA. Deletions cut 5 bases from V and 2 bases from J, with 13 bases between. The CDR3 has 14 residues. CDR3 in amino acids: CSVLGHSAYNEQFF. CDR3 coding DNA: TGCAGCGTTCTGGGGCACAGTGCCTACAATGAGCAGTTCTTC.

The V and J genes are TRBV19 and TRBJ2-5; TRBD2 matches 15 bases. The CDR3 runs to 17 residues. After removal of 6 bases from V and 4 bases from J, the junction contained 9 bases not matched to a gene. The germline V gene has CDR1 LNHDA and CDR2 SQIVND (reference sequence). In DNA, the CDR3 is TGTGCCAGTAGCGGAGGACTAGCGGGAGGGTCTAGAGAGACCCAGTACTTC. It specifies CASSGGLAGGSRETQYF. Combining the CDR3 with reference TRBV19 and TRBJ2-5 gives the whole variable domain DGGITQSPKYLFRKEGQNVTLSCEQNLNHDAMYWYRQDPGQGLRLIYYSQIVNDFQKGDIAEGYSVSREKKESFPLTVTSAQKNPTAFYLCASSGGLAGGSRETQYFGPGTRLLVL.

The chain has TRBV5-6 and TRBJ1-1; D not certain. The V end lost 2 bases, the J end lost 2 bases, and 4 bases lay between the germline ends. The CDR3 spans 12 residues. The germline CDR1 and CDR2 sequences are SGHDT and YYEEEE. The CDR3 sequence: CASSLLNTEAFF. CDR3 bases: TGTGCCAGCAGCTTATTAAACACTGAAGCTTTCTTT.

V and J are TRBV6-5 and TRBJ1-2, with D possibly being TRBD1 (6 bases). Between the trimmed V and J ends, which lost 2 bases and 4 bases, there was a span of 8 bases. From germline, CDR1 is MNHEY and CDR2 SVGAGI. The CDR3 runs to 13 residues. The CDR3 DNA is TGTGCCAGCAGTTACATGGACAGCTATGGCTACACCTTC. The encoded protein is CASSYMDSYGYTF.

J is TRBJ1-1 and V is TRBV9; 9 bases line up with TRBD1. Germline trimming cut 6 bases from V and 5 bases from J; bases unmatched to any gene: 14. The germline V gene encodes CDR1 SGDLS and CDR2 YYNGEE. The CDR3 loop spans 16 amino acids. The CDR3 here is CASNPSGDRARTEAFF. The CDR3 nucleotides are TGTGCCAGCAACCCCTCGGGGGACAGGGCGAGGACTGAAGCTTTCTTT.

J is TRBJ2-3 and V is TRBV9, with TRBD2 matching over 16 bases. V lost 0 bases and J lost 2; bases outside the gene matches: 18. The germline V gene has CDR1 SGDLS and CDR2 YYNGEE. The CDR3 sequence is 23 residues long. CDR3 protein: CASSVVGLYSGTSGRGVTDTQYF. The DNA of the CDR3 is TGTGCCAGCAGCGTAGTGGGACTTTATTCCGGGACTAGCGGGAGGGGGGTCACAGATACGCAGTATTTT.

The V and J genes are TRBV9 and TRBJ1-4, with no clear D. V dropped 4 bases and J dropped 4 bases, with 14 bases sitting between them. CDR1 is SGDLS, CDR2 YYNGEE, per germline. This CDR3 contains 15 residues. CDR3 in DNA: TGTGCCAGCAGCCTGACGGCCGGGGTTAATGAAAAACTGTTTTTT. Its translation is CASSLTAGVNEKLFF.

The chain employs TRBV19 and TRBJ2-5; 13 bases are shared with TRBD2. In germline, CDR1 is LNHDA, CDR2 SQIVND (reference sequence). V lost 10 bases and J lost 2; bases outside the gene matches: 4. The CDR3 has 14 amino acids. The CDR3 is CATGTSGVQETQYF. The CDR3 nucleotides are TGTGCCACCGGGACTAGCGGGGTTCAAGAGACCCAGTACTTC. Looking up the rest from reference TRBV19 and TRBJ2-5 gives the full variable domain: DGGITQSPKYLFRKEGQNVTLSCEQNLNHDAMYWYRQDPGQGLRLIYYSQIVNDFQKGDIAEGYSVSREKKESFPLTVTSAQKNPTAFYLCATGTSGVQETQYFGPGTRLLVL.

V gene TRBV5-4 combines with J gene TRBJ2-7; D possibly corresponds to TRBD1 (6 bases). The germline CDR1 and CDR2 sequences are SGHNT and YYREEE (reference sequence). This CDR3 is 14 amino acids long. V dropped 0 bases and J dropped 2 bases, with 9 bases sitting between them. The CDR3 DNA reads as TGTGCCAGCAGCTTGGCCGGGACAACCTACGAGCAGTACTTC. Protein: CASSLAGTTYEQYF.

The CDR3 spells CASSLNPGGNTEAFF. In DNA form, the CDR3 reads TGTGCCAGCAGCTTAAATCCAGGGGGGAACACTGAAGCTTTCTTT. V and J are TRBV7-3 and TRBJ1-1; TRBD1 agrees at 7 bases. V trimming: 1 base; J trimming: 1 base; junction bases outside the gene matches: 3. The length of the CDR3 is 15 residues. Germline V gene lookup returns CDR1 SGHTA and CDR2 FQGTGA.

The chain combines TRBV5-6 with TRBJ1-3; no clear D. The CDR3 extends over 16 amino acids. The germline V and J ends were trimmed by 1 base and 4 bases, with 15 bases remaining between them. The germline V gene has CDR1 SGHDT and CDR2 YYEEEE. The CDR3 DNA sequence: TGTGCCAGCAGCTTGACCGTAATCACGGGGGGAAACACCATATATTTT. Protein product: CASSLTVITGGNTIYF.

The genes are TRBV7-5 and TRBJ2-6; whether TRBD1, the table's D call, matches the DNA was not checked. TRBV7-5 is shown as a pseudogene. This CDR3 region has 18 residues. The CDR3: CVRSLRGHGLTGANVLTF. For the CDR3, the DNA is TGTGTCAGAAGCTTAAGGGGACACGGTCTTACTGGGGCCAACGTCCTGACTTTC.